The text below deals with one T cell receptor beta chain. The sample comes from a study of blood T cell repertoires in COVID-19. The CDR3 is 20 residues long. J lost 4 bases, V lost 6 bases, and 23 bases had no gene match. The germline V gene has CDR1 ENHRY and CDR2 SYGVKD. This table comes from immunoSEQ multiplex PCR, and its TCRdb copy is limited to in-frame clones, with some not included. The profile shows a few hundred thousand clones, around 85% of them singletons. The chain combines TRBV10-3 with TRBJ1-1; 10 bases fit TRBD1. The specimen was PBMCs or T cells enriched from blood (not recorded which). The receptor was isolated from a man between 40 and 49 years old who had recovered from COVID-19. CDR3 residues: CAIRDRQGDRGPRRGTEAFF. CDR3 bases: TGTGCCATCAGAGACCGTCAGGGGGACAGGGGCCCACGACGGGGCACTGAAGCTTTCTTT.